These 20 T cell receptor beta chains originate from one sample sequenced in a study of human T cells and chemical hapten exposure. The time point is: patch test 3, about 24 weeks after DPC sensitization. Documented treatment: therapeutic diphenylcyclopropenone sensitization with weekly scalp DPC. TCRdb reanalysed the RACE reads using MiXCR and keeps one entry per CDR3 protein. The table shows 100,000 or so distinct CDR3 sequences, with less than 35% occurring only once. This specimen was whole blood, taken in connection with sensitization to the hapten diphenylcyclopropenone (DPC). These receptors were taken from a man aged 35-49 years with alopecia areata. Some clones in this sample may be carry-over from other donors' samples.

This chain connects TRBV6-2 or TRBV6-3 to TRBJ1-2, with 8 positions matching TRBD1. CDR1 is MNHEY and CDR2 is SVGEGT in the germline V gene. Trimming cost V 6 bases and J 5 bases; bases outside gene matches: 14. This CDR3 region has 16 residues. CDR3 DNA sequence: TGTGCCAGCAGGACCCAAACAGGGGGAAATTTTTATGGCTACACCTTC. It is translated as CASRTQTGGNFYGYTF.

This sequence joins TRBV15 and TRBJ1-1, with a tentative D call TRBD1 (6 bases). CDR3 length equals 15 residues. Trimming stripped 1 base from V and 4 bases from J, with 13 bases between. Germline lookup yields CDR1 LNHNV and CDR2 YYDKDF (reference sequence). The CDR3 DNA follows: TGTGCCACCAGCAGAGGCGGGGGCGCGAGCACTGAAGCTTTCTTT. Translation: CATSRGGGASTEAFF. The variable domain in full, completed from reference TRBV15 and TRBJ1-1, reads DAMVIQNPRYQVTQFGKPVTLSCSQTLNHNVMYWYQQKSSQAPKLLFHYYDKDFNNEADTPDNFQSRRPNTSFCFLDIRSPGLGDTAMYLCATSRGGGASTEAFFGQGTRLTVV.

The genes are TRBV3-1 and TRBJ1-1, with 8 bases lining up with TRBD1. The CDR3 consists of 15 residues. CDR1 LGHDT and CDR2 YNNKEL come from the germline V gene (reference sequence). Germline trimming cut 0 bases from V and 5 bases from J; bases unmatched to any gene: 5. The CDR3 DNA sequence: TGTGCCAGCAGCCAAGAAGGACAGGGTGAGACTGAAGCTTTCTTT. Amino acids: CASSQEGQGETEAFF.

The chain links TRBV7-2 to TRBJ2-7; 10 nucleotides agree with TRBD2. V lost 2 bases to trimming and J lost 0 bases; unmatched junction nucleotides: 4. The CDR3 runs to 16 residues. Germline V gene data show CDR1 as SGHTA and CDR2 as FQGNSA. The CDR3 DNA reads TGTGCCAGCAGCTTAACTAGCGGGGCAAGCTCCTACGAGCAGTACTTC. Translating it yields CASSLTSGASSYEQYF.

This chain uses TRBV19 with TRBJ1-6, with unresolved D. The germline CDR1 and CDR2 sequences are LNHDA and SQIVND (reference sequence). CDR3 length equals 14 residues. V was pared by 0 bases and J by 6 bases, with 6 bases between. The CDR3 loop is CASSIDRSNSPLHF. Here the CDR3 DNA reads TGTGCCAGTAGTATAGATCGAAGTAATTCACCCCTCCACTTT.

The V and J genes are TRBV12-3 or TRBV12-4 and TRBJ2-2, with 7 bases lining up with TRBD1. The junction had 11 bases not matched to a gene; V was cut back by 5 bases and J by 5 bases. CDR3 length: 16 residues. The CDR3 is CASSPTTGRGTGELFF. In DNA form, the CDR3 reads TGTGCCAGCAGTCCGACGACAGGGCGAGGAACCGGGGAGCTGTTTTTT.

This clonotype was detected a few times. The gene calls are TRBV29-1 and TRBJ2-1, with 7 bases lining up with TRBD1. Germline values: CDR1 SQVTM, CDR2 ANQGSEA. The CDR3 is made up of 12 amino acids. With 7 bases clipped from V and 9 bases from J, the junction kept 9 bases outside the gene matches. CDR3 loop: CSAQLYRGEQFF. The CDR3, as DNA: TGCAGCGCCCAACTCTACAGGGGTGAGCAGTTCTTC.

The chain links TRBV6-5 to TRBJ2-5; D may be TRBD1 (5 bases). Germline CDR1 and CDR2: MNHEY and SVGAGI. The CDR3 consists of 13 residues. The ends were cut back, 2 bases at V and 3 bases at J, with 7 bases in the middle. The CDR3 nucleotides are TGTGCCAGCAGTTACCCAGGGAAAGAGACCCAGTACTTC. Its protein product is CASSYPGKETQYF.

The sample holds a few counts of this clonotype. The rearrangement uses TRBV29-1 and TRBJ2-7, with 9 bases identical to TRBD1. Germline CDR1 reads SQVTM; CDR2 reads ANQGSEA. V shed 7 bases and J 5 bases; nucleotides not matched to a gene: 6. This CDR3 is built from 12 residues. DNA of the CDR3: TGCAGCGCGGGACAGGGTCCCGACGAGCAGTACTTC. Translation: CSAGQGPDEQYF.

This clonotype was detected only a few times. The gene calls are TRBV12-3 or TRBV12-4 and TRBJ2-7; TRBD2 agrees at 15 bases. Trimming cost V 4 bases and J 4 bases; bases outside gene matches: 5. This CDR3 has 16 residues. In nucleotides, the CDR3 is TGTGCCAGCAGTTCCAGGACTAGCGGGAGGGTATACGAGCAGTACTTC. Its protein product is CASSSRTSGRVYEQYF.

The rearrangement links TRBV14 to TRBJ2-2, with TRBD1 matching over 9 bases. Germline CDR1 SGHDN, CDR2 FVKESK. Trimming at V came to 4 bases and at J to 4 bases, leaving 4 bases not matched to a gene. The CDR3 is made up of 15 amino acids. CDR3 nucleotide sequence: TGTGCCAGCAGCCGGACAGGGGCCCCCACCGGGGAGCTGTTTTTT. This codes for CASSRTGAPTGELFF. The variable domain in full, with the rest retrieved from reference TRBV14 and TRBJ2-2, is EAGVTQFPSHSVIEKGQTVTLRCDPISGHDNLYWYRRVMGKEIKFLLHFVKESKQDESGMPNNRFLAERTGGTYSTLKVQPAELEDSGVYFCASSRTGAPTGELFFGEGSRLTVL.

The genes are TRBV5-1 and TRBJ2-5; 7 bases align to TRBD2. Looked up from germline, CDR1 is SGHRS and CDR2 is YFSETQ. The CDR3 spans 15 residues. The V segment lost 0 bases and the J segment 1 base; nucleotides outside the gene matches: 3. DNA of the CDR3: TGCGCCAGCAGCTTGGGGGGACTATTCCAAGAGACCCAGTACTTC. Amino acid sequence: CASSLGGLFQETQYF.

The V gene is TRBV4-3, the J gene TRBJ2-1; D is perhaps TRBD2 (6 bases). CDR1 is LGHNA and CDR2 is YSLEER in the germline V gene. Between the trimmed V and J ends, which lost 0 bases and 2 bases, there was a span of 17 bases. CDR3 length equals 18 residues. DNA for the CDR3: TGCGCCAGCAGCCAAGATGCTGGGGCGGGAATCACCTACAATGAGCAGTTCTTC. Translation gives CASSQDAGAGITYNEQFF.

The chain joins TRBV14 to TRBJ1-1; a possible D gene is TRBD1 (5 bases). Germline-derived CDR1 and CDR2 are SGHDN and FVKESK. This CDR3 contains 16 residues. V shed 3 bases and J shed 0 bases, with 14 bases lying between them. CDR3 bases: TGTGCCAGCAGCCAGGTGAGGGGCGCGGTGAACACTGAAGCTTTCTTT. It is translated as CASSQVRGAVNTEAFF.

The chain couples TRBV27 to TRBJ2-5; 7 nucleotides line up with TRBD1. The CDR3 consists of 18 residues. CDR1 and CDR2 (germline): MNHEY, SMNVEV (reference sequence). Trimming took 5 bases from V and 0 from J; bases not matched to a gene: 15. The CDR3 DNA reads TGTGCCAGCAGTCTTAATACCCGGGACAGCCGGTACCAAGAGACCCAGTACTTC. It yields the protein CASSLNTRDSRYQETQYF.

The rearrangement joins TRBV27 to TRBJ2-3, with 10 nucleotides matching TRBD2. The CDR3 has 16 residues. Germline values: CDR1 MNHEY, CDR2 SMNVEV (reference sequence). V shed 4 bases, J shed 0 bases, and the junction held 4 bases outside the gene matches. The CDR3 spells CASSSLTSGSTDTQYF. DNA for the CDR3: TGTGCCAGCAGTTCCTTGACTAGCGGGAGCACAGATACGCAGTATTTT.

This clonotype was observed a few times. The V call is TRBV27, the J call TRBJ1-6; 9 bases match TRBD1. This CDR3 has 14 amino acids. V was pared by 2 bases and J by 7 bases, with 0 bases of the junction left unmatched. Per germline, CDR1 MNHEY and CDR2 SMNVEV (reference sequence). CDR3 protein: CASSLDRGNSPLHF. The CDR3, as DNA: TGTGCCAGCAGTTTAGACAGGGGGAATTCACCCCTCCACTTT.

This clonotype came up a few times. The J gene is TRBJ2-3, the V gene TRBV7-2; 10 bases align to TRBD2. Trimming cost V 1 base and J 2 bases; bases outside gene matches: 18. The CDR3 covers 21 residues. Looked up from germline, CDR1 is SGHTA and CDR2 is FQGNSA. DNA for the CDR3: TGTGCCAGCAGCTTAGTGGGGCTAGCGGGAGCCCCGGGTAACCCCACAGATACGCAGTATTTT. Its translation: CASSLVGLAGAPGNPTDTQYF.

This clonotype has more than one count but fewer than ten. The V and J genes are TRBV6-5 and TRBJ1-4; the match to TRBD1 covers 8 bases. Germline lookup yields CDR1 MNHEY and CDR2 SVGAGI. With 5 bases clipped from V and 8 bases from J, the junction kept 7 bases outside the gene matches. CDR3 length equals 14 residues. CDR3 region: CASSTAGGSEKLFF. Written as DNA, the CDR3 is TGTGCCAGCAGTACCGCAGGGGGCAGCGAAAAACTGTTTTTT.

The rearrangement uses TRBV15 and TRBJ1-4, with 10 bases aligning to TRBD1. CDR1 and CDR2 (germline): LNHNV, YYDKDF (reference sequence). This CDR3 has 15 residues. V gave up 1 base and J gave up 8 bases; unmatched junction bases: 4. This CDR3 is CATSRGRQGAEKLFF. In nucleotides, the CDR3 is TGTGCCACCAGCAGAGGAAGACAGGGGGCGGAAAAACTGTTTTTT.